The next 18 T cell receptor beta chains were all read from a single sample in a study of shared clonotypes between healthy human individuals. Naive CD8 populations comprised CD45RO-negative cells positively selected for CCR7, excluding terminally differentiated effector memory CD45RA+ cells. Assay: immunoSEQ multiplex PCR; the TCRdb copy retains only in-frame clones and omits some. The repertoire holds some 2 million clones, with about 95% as singletons. Sequencing was carried out using naive CD8+ T cells sorted from blood. The receptors come from a man aged 18 to 35 in good health.

The genes are TRBV5-1 and TRBJ2-7; the match to TRBD1 covers 8 bases. The ends lost 3 bases at V and 5 bases at J; junction bases unmatched: 10. The CDR3 sequence is 15 residues long. The germline V gene has CDR1 SGHRS and CDR2 YFSETQ. CDR3 nucleotide sequence: TGCGCCAGCAGCTGGCCCGGACAGGGTTTAGACGAGCAGTACTTC. Translated: CASSWPGQGLDEQYF. Using reference TRBV5-1 and TRBJ2-7 for the parts outside the CDR3, the full variable domain is KAGVTQTPRYLIKTRGQQVTLSCSPISGHRSVSWYQQTPGQGLQFLFEYFSETQRNKGNFPGRFSGRQFSNSRSEMNVSTLELGDSALYLCASSWPGQGLDEQYFGPGTRLTVT.

V gene TRBV7-3 combines with J gene TRBJ2-7; D is ambiguous. The CDR3 runs to 13 residues. Germline V gene lookup returns CDR1 SGHTA and CDR2 FQGTGA. V lost 4 bases and J lost 7, with 14 bases in between. The CDR3: CASSSTRGSEQYF. CDR3 nucleotides: TGTGCCAGCAGCTCGACCCGCGGTTCGGAGCAGTACTTC.

This chain joins TRBV29-1 and TRBJ2-3; maybe TRBD1 (6 bases). Trimming left V 4 bases short and J 2 bases short, with 10 bases between. From germline, CDR1 is SQVTM and CDR2 ANQGSEA. The CDR3 runs 13 residues. The CDR3 DNA sequence: TGCAGCGTTGCGGGACATGCCACAGATACGCAGTATTTT. This translates into CSVAGHATDTQYF.

A word on this clone: Just one base apart from a much larger clone, this may be a read error. The sample carries other DNA sequences with the same CDR3. The V call is TRBV5-6, the J call TRBJ2-2; D not resolved. V shed 2 bases and J shed 6 bases, with 5 bases lying between them. The CDR3 is 12 amino acids. The germline V gene has CDR1 SGHDT and CDR2 YYEEEE. This chain's CDR3 is CASSLGSGELFF. CDR3 sequence (DNA): TGTGCCAGCAGCTTAGGGTCCGGGGAGCTGTTTTTT.

The chain is built from TRBV29-1 and TRBJ2-7, with 7 bases that match TRBD1. With V trimmed by 4 bases and J by 3 bases, 9 bases remained unmatched. The CDR3 totals 14 residues. Germline CDR1 is SQVTM and CDR2 is ANQGSEA. CDR3 loop: CSVVEGDRNYEQYF. The CDR3 nucleotides read TGCAGCGTTGTAGAGGGGGACAGAAACTACGAGCAGTACTTC.

The chain carries TRBV27 and TRBJ1-1; TRBD1 aligns across 8 bases. This CDR3 spans 13 amino acids. The V and J ends lost 5 bases and 6 bases, in that order; junction bases with no gene match: 5. The germline V gene encodes CDR1 MNHEY and CDR2 SMNVEV (reference sequence). CDR3 protein: CASSNQGAAEAFF. The CDR3 DNA is TGTGCCAGCAGTAATCAGGGGGCAGCTGAAGCTTTCTTT.

The V call is TRBV5-4, the J call TRBJ1-2; the D is unclear. The V gene lost 1 base and the J gene lost 8 bases, with 6 bases spanning the gap. Looked up from germline, CDR1 is SGHNT and CDR2 is YYREEE (reference sequence). There are 11 residues in the CDR3. This CDR3 is CASSLQWGYTF. CDR3 in DNA: TGTGCCAGCAGCTTGCAGTGGGGCTACACCTTC.

Of note for this clone: The sample holds other DNA sequences that translate to the same CDR3. The rearrangement links TRBV6-1 to TRBJ2-7, with TRBD1 matching over 11 bases. The CDR3 is 14 residues long. From germline, CDR1 is MNHNS and CDR2 SASEGT. With V trimmed by 6 bases and J by 3 bases, 4 bases remained unmatched. The CDR3 spells CASSSGTGGYEQYF. The CDR3 bases are TGTGCCAGCAGCTCGGGGACAGGGGGCTACGAGCAGTACTTC.

The chain joins TRBV5-6 to TRBJ2-1; 8 nucleotides agree with TRBD2. Germline CDR1 SGHDT, CDR2 YYEEEE. This CDR3 spans 15 amino acids. V shed 0 bases, J shed 5 bases, and the junction held 4 bases outside the gene matches. The CDR3 is CASSLASGPNNEQFF. CDR3 sequence (DNA): TGTGCCAGCAGCTTGGCTAGCGGGCCAAACAATGAGCAGTTCTTC.

This chain connects TRBV11-2 to TRBJ2-1; D not resolved. V was clipped by 1 base and J by 0 bases, with 10 bases between them. Germline CDR1 is SGHAT and CDR2 is FQNNGV. CDR3 length: 16 amino acids. CDR3 nucleotide sequence: TGTGCCAGCAGCTTAGGGGCCGTTCGCTCCTACAATGAGCAGTTCTTC. Residues: CASSLGAVRSYNEQFF.

The V call is TRBV2, the J call TRBJ1-5; 11 nucleotides line up with TRBD1. The germline V gene has CDR1 SNHLY and CDR2 FYNNEI. V was clipped by 4 bases and J by 6 bases; unmatched bases: 5. The CDR3 runs to 15 residues. CDR3 amino acids: CASSVGQGAGQPQHF. Here the CDR3 DNA reads TGTGCCAGCAGTGTTGGACAGGGGGCCGGTCAGCCCCAGCATTTT.

The CDR3 DNA reads as TGTGCCAGCTCACCATCCCCAGGCCGCATGAACACTGAAGCTTTCTTT. Encoded protein: CASSPSPGRMNTEAFF. V gene TRBV18 combines with J gene TRBJ1-1; unclear D gene. This CDR3 comprises 16 residues. Per germline, CDR1 KGHSH and CDR2 LQKENI. V was clipped by 2 bases and J by 0 bases, with 13 bases between them.

The chain joins TRBV6-4 to TRBJ1-1; 10 bases fit TRBD1. Germline CDR1 and CDR2: MRHNA and SNTAGT. The CDR3 sequence is 18 residues long. The trim removed 3 bases at V and 0 bases at J, leaving 10 bases unmatched. The DNA for the CDR3 is TGTGCCAGCAGTGAATCTCGGACAGGGGGACAGATGAACACTGAAGCTTTCTTT. The encoded protein is CASSESRTGGQMNTEAFF.

This clone was counted a single time. The V gene is TRBV29-1, the J gene TRBJ2-7; D is possibly TRBD1 (5 bases). V lost 0 bases, J lost 0 bases, and 12 bases lay in between. The CDR3 runs to 15 residues. The V gene's germline CDR1 is SQVTM and CDR2 ANQGSEA. In DNA, the CDR3 is TGCAGCGTTGAAGAAGGGGCCTCGAGCTCCTACGAGCAGTACTTC. Protein product: CSVEEGASSSYEQYF.

The chain employs TRBV6-5 and TRBJ2-7, with D unclear. This CDR3 comprises 14 residues. Germline V gives CDR1 MNHEY, CDR2 SVGAGI. CDR3 nucleotides: TGTACACTACCTCATATGGACGCGCCCTACGAGCAGTACTTC. It encodes CTLPHMDAPYEQYF.

Of note for this clone: The same CDR3 can be traced to other DNA sequences in this sample. The rearrangement joins TRBV5-1 to TRBJ2-7, with D possibly being TRBD1 or TRBD2 (5 bases each). Germline V lookup: CDR1 SGHRS, CDR2 YFSETQ. V was clipped by 4 bases and J by 1 base, with 12 bases between them. The CDR3 sequence is 14 residues long. CDR3 DNA sequence: TGCGCCAGCAGCACCGGGACGTTATCCTACGAGCAGTACTTC. Translation gives CASSTGTLSYEQYF.

J is TRBJ2-2 and V is TRBV4-3; 7 nucleotides agree with TRBD2. The CDR3 is 17 residues long. Germline V gene data show CDR1 as LGHNA and CDR2 as YSLEER. J lost 3 bases, V lost 3 bases, and 10 bases had no gene match. The CDR3 sequence is CASSHLLREADTGELFF. In DNA, the CDR3 is TGCGCCAGCAGCCACTTGCTACGGGAGGCGGACACCGGGGAGCTGTTTTTT.

The rearrangement links TRBV7-9 to TRBJ2-7, with no clear D. The CDR3 is 16 amino acids. Trimming removed 8 bases at V and 5 bases at J, with 25 bases between. CDR1 is SEHNR, CDR2 FQNEAQ, per germline (reference sequence). This CDR3 reads CASAHSRGFPPDEQYF. The CDR3 region has the DNA TGTGCCAGCGCCCACTCGCGAGGATTTCCGCCCGACGAGCAGTACTTC.